This T cell receptor beta chain was captured by sequencing in a study of cytomegalovirus exposure and HLA in healthy donors (TCRdb year 2017). Looking at the study overall: In an earlier analysis of several hundred of the donors, less than 350 Gb of sequence data and 117 million unique TCR beta sequences from 180 million or so T cells were reported. The aim of the study was to test whether cataloging public T cell receptors could identify signatures of past pathogen exposure. Every repertoire in the discovery cohort had been generated on one and the same sequencing platform. The study used immunosequencing to profile the T cell repertoires of 600 to 850 subjects and linked those repertoires to cytomegalovirus serostatus. About 280 gigabases of sequencing data and 75 million to 85 million unique TCR sequences made up an early release that covered approximately 700 HLA-typed donors. Among about 370 genotyped donors of the cohort, an average of about 240,000 unique TCR beta nucleotide sequences was sequenced per donor, of which roughly 17% were non-productive. In the later analysis, no new phenotypic data were used to find candidate immune exposures; instead, reliance was placed on TCR beta sequences and their occurrence across donors. Typing coverage differed by locus: A, B, C, DRB1 and DQB1 were typed in roughly 620-630 donors, DQA1 in about 500, DPA1 in nearly 610, and DPB1 in 400 to 480. To predict cytomegalovirus infection status, the study combined high-throughput TCR immunosequencing, statistical association of individual TCRs with disease status, and machine learning. A later analysis re-analyzed previously published TCR beta repertoires from roughly 690 donors and added high-resolution HLA genotyping to study TCR occurrence patterns. The genetic ancestry cluster associated with self-reported Caucasian donors included 70% to 85% of the 398 genotyped donors. In addition to the first cohort of 666 subjects, a separate validation cohort of approximately 130 different subjects was used. HLA typing included class I and class II loci at four-digit resolution. A later genetic analysis took genome-wide SNP genotypes for about 60% of the roughly 670 donors and used that subset as a discovery cohort. An earlier analysis of about 600 of the donors used high-throughput TCR beta sequencing to judge whether each TCR beta V gene segment behaved as functional or pseudogenic. Roughly 5 DR-DQ haplotypes were handled as single units for association and clustering, since linkage in the cohort was strong. Donor age, sex, ethnicity and CMV serostatus were collected together with the repertoire data.

With respect to this clone: What antigen it recognizes has not been identified.

Trimming removed 4 bases from V and 4 bases from J; the gene matches leave 5 bases unexplained. The CDR3 goes from the cysteine to the phenylalanine over 14 residues. Just the 42-base CDR3 DNA is kept, in frame starting at base 1. Sequences SGHAT (CDR1) and FQDESV (CDR2) are obtained from the germline V gene (reference sequence). Library preparation used the immunoSEQ multiplex PCR assay. For the multiplex PCR, a mixture combining 60 forward primers for TCR Vbeta segments and 13 reverse primers for TCR Jbeta segments was used. The CDR3 region of rearranged TCR beta genes was amplified from genomic DNA with a multiplex PCR assay. On the Illumina HiSeq System, the amplified TCR beta libraries were sequenced as 87-base-pair reads. In the authors' own workflow: Across the 670 or so repertoires, a later analysis counted 80 million or so unique TCR beta chains, roughly 11 million of which were shared by at least two donors. A nearest-neighbor algorithm error-corrected the raw reads and collapsed the reads into unique sequences, merging closely related sequences to remove PCR and sequencing errors. CDR3 sequences were aligned to IMGT reference sequences to assign V, D and J gene segments. Each retained sequence needed at least a six-nucleotide match to both a V gene segment and a J gene segment. A rearrangement was called productive if the CDR3 had no stop codons and remained in frame with V and J, and every other rearrangement was called non-productive. CDR3 was defined according to IMGT convention as the region running from the second conserved V-encoded cysteine to the conserved J-encoded phenylalanine. The earlier analysis of fewer than 750 of the donors excluded sequences that lacked an unambiguous match to a single V gene segment. An earlier analysis of a few hundred of the donors called V segments functional above 56.7% productive rearrangements and segregating when the between-donor standard deviation exceeded 5%. A statistical classification framework was developed to diagnose cytomegalovirus status using the catalog of TCR beta chain sequences. A later analysis assigned V and J genes by comparing TCR nucleotide sequences with IMGT/GENE-DB human TR gene sequences. In a later analysis, CDR3 sequences and most-parsimonious VDJ recombination scenarios were assigned using the TCRdist pipeline. In a later analysis, each TCR beta chain was defined by its CDR3 amino acid sequence together with its V-gene family, and reads without a unique V-gene family were excluded. In a later analysis, 550 to 650 highly shared, low-generation-probability nucleotide sequences were removed to address suspected cross-contamination and a sequencing artifact. In a later analysis, a clonal expansion index was calculated for each public chain from normalized within-repertoire ranks of inferred template counts. In a later analysis, generation probabilities were computed with a VDJ recombination model fitted to out-of-frame rearrangements, and the resulting probabilities were checked against IGoR. Hypergeometric tests were used in a later analysis to score TCR-TCR, TCR-HLA and TCR-CMV co-occurrence, with a repertoire-size bias correction applied to the TCR pairs. False discovery rates were estimated in a later analysis by permuting HLA or CMV assignments 20 times. In a later analysis, co-occurring TCRs were grouped using DBSCAN, with TCRdist sequence similarity added in when clustering inside HLA-allele-positive subsets. For co-occurrence clustering, repertoires with fewer than 30,000 or more than 120,000 public chains were excluded, along with four to six repertoires with anomalous nucleotide sharing. TCRdb obtained this table from immuneACCESS and retained in-frame rearrangements with V and J assigned. These tables miss some clones; where compared with another copy, unresolved V genes account for less than half of the shortfall, and the remainder is unexplained. D and trimming come from the DNA, and the V and J calls and clone size come from that table. The sample table holds 100,000 to 150,000 clones. The leading ten clones occupy 2% to 2.5% of the sample.

The paper's findings and limits, for the study overall: Sequencing depth was assumed to be roughly uniform across donors in the presence/absence analyses, though that assumption may not hold. Because counts were too low, seventeen rarely observed V segments, including chromosome 9 orphons, were left out of the earlier analysis of approximately 580 of the donors. A cluster of highly shared sequence variants was judged likely to be a technical artifact of the sequencing pipeline. A later genetic analysis associated a missense DCLRE1C variant with V-gene and J-gene trimming of TCR beta chains, and an independent cohort replicated the association. For the cohort, immune exposure information was limited to CMV serostatus. According to a later analysis, most CMV-associated TCR beta chains appeared to be HLA-restricted, and the HLA associations seemed to be driven largely by CMV exposure. A few of the identified cytomegalovirus-associated TCR beta chains were confirmed in vitro to be specific for cytomegalovirus antigens. According to a later analysis, parvovirus B19, influenza, CMV and Epstein-Barr virus appeared linked to several top co-occurrence clusters. Compared with equally common non-associated chains, HLA-associated TCR beta chains in a later analysis were more clonally expanded and had lower generation probabilities. In both the original and validation cohorts, the classifier was reported to diagnose cytomegalovirus status with high specificity and sensitivity. Broadly in line with IMGT annotations, most TCR beta V segments showed up in productive rearrangements about 90% or about 30% of the time in an earlier analysis of a few hundred of the donors. Correlated functional status among segregating V segments might reflect linkage disequilibrium, but an unknown experimental factor could not be ruled out. When HLA alleles, especially DR and DQ, strongly co-occurred, attributing TCR associations to individual alleles was difficult. A total of about 180 TCR beta chains were listed by the study as associated with cytomegalovirus. Some IMGT-functional V segments, including TRBV6-2 and TRBV6-3, could not be told apart with the 87-base-pair reads, so those segments were excluded. The authors suggested that the approach could potentially be extended to other disease states and immunological phenotypes. A later genetic analysis reported fewer N-insertions in productive TCRs among donors in an Asian-associated ancestry cluster than the 666-donor mean. A further reported finding was that TCR beta sequences accurately predicted the HLA-A and HLA-B alleles for most subjects in the first cohort. Because HLA typing was missing for some donors at each locus, association tests included only the typed subset. At a false discovery rate of 0.05, a later analysis linked under 20,000 TCR beta sequences to specific HLA alleles. According to a later analysis, TCR association rates differed among HLA loci, with DRB1 alleles showing the most associated TCRs and HLA-C alleles showing the fewest. The cohort was sequenced for TCR beta chains only, and without alpha or paired-chain data the features that could be detected were limited. Most TCR sequences were observed very rarely across donors, whereas some public TCRs were present in many individuals.

The cohort was made up of 500 to 800 healthy bone marrow donors. At the time of sampling, all cohort members were nominally healthy, though unrecorded immune exposures were likely present. The donor was CMV seronegative and was included in the group of 352 seronegative cohort members. A peripheral blood sample was collected from each donor, and TCR beta sequencing was performed on peripheral blood mononuclear cells. The Qiagen DNeasy Blood Extraction Kit was used to extract genomic DNA from the blood cell samples. Recombination joined TRBV11-1 with TRBJ2-7, and TRBD1 aligns with 9 junction nucleotides. Sequenced sample: PBMCs. The origin of this receptor is a man aged 40-49 years in good health and CMV-seronegative. The CDR3 here reads CASSSDRGWYEQYF. In nucleotide form, the sequence is TGTGCCAGCAGCTCGGACAGGGGCTGGTACGAGCAGTACTTC.